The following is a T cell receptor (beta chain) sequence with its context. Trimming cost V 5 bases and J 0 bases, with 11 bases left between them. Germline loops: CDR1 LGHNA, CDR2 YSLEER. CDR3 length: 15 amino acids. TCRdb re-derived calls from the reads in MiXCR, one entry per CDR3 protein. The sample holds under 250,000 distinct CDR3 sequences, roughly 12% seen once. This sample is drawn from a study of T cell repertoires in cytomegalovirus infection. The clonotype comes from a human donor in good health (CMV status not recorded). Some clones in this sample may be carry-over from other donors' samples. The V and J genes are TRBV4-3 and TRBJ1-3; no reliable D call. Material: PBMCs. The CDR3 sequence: CASSLVEDSGNTIYF. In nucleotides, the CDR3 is TGCGCCAGCAGCTTAGTGGAAGACTCTGGAAACACCATATATTTT.